The 32 T cell receptor beta chains below all came from one sample that was sequenced in a study of T cell responses to AZD1222 COVID-19 vaccine (dated by TCRdb to 2020 to 2022). The library was produced with the immunoSEQ multiplex PCR assay. This is the immuneACCESS table as TCRdb keeps it, with only in-frame sequences that have V and J called. A part of the clones is gone; compared with another copy, unresolved V genes explain less than half, and the rest is unexplained. The sample table lists roughly 100,000 clones, about 92% of them with a count of one. The top ten clonotypes cover about 1.2% of the sample. The time point label, as the study defines it: baseline before first vaccination. Sequencing was performed on peripheral blood, taken on day 0 of AZD1222 vaccination. Receptors were obtained from an adult in good health.

The chain uses TRBV4-3 and TRBJ1-2, with 11 bases matching TRBD1. V dropped 4 bases and J dropped 4; count of bases not matched to a gene: 8. The CDR3 totals 16 residues. Germline CDR1 reads LGHNA; CDR2 reads YSLEER. The CDR3 nucleotides read TGCGCCAGCAGCCCTCAAGCAGGGACAGGGGGCTATGGCTACACCTTC. It codes for CASSPQAGTGGYGYTF.

This chain uses TRBV5-1 with TRBJ2-7; no clear D gene. Trimming pared 0 bases from V and 2 bases from J, leaving 6 bases between. This CDR3 is 13 amino acids long. Germline V lookup: CDR1 SGHRS, CDR2 YFSETQ. The CDR3 coding sequence is TGCGCCAGCAGCTTGGACCCCGCCTACGAGCAGTACTTC. Its translation: CASSLDPAYEQYF.

The chain is built from TRBV5-1 and TRBJ2-5, with D uncertain. The germline CDR1 and CDR2 sequences are SGHRS and YFSETQ. Trimming stripped 3 bases from V and 1 base from J, with 4 bases between. This CDR3 has 12 amino acids. The CDR3 spells CASSSSQETQYF. The CDR3 nucleotides read TGCGCCAGCAGCTCCTCCCAAGAGACCCAGTACTTC.

V gene TRBV24-1 combines with J gene TRBJ2-5, with D possibly TRBD1 on 5 matching bases. The V end was cut by 4 bases, the J end by 2 bases, with 13 bases between. CDR1 is KGHDR, CDR2 SFDVKD, per germline. The CDR3 is 15 amino acids. In DNA form, the CDR3 reads TGTGCCACCAGTGACCTGAGGCAGGGACAAGAGACCCAGTACTTC. As protein: CATSDLRQGQETQYF.

CDR3 coding DNA: TGCAGCGTTGGGCGGACAGGGGAGGACTATGGCTACACCTTC. Protein product: CSVGRTGEDYGYTF. The gene calls are TRBV29-1 and TRBJ1-2, with TRBD1 matching 9 bases. The CDR3 has 14 residues. The germline gives CDR1 SQVTM, CDR2 ANQGSEA. With V trimmed by 4 bases and J by 3 bases, 6 bases remained unmatched.

Here the CDR3 reads CASSLGPGNTYEQYF. The CDR3 nucleotides are TGTGCCAGCAGCTTAGGACCAGGGAACACCTACGAGCAGTACTTC. J is TRBJ2-7 and V is TRBV11-3; a weak D match, TRBD1 (5 bases). The germline gives CDR1 SGHNT, CDR2 YENEEA. The CDR3 length is 15 residues. With 1 base removed from V and 2 bases from J, the gap between germline ends came to 12 bases.

This chain connects TRBV6-4 to TRBJ2-3; no definite D call. The CDR3 runs to 13 residues. The germline V and J ends were trimmed by 3 bases and 1 base, with 5 bases remaining between them. The V gene's germline CDR1 is MRHNA and CDR2 SNTAGT. For the CDR3, the DNA is TGTGCCAGCAGTGATGGCGGCACAGATACGCAGTATTTT. Protein product: CASSDGGTDTQYF.

This clone was recorded once. The chain links TRBV28 to TRBJ1-3; perhaps TRBD1 as D (6 bases). The length of the CDR3 is 16 residues. Trimming shortened V by 5 bases and J by 1 base, and 15 bases separated the two germline ends. CDR1 and CDR2 (germline): MDHEN, SYDVKM. This chain's CDR3 is CASSPVGGLSGNTIYF. The CDR3 DNA follows: TGTGCCAGCAGTCCAGTGGGGGGGCTGTCTGGAAACACCATATATTTT.

V usage is TRBV18 and J usage is TRBJ2-3, with D possibly TRBD2 on 6 matching bases. Deletions cut 6 bases from V and 5 bases from J, with 21 bases between. This CDR3 has 16 amino acids. The germline gives CDR1 KGHSH, CDR2 LQKENI. The CDR3 DNA reads TGTGCCAGCTCTCGAGGGCCATTTCGGGGGAAAGATACGCAGTATTTT. The encoded protein is CASSRGPFRGKDTQYF. Together with reference TRBV18 and TRBJ2-3, the CDR3 gives the full variable domain: NAGVMQNPRHLVRRRGQEARLRCSPMKGHSHVYWYRQLPEEGLKFMVYLQKENIIDESGMPKERFSAEFPKEGPSILRIQQVVRGDSAAYFCASSRGPFRGKDTQYFGPGTRLTVL.

This clone was seen a single time. J is TRBJ1-2 and V is TRBV15; 8 bases align to TRBD1. The germline V gene encodes CDR1 LNHNV and CDR2 YYDKDF (reference sequence). V was pared by 1 base and J by 3 bases, with 4 bases of the junction left unmatched. The CDR3 sequence is 15 residues long. The CDR3 DNA reads as TGTGCCACCAGCAGAGTCACAGGGGGGGACTATGGCTACACCTTC. This sequence encodes CATSRVTGGDYGYTF.

The chain couples TRBV5-1 to TRBJ2-2, with a tentative D call TRBD2 (5 bases). Germline V lookup: CDR1 SGHRS, CDR2 YFSETQ. V shed 4 bases and J shed 2 bases, with 9 bases lying between them. CDR3 size: 14 residues. The chain's CDR3 is CASSPDLNTGELFF. The CDR3 DNA sequence: TGCGCCAGCAGCCCGGACTTAAACACCGGGGAGCTGTTTTTT.

The gene calls are TRBV24-1 and TRBJ2-1, with 10 nucleotides matching TRBD2. Per the germline V gene, CDR1 is KGHDR and CDR2 is SFDVKD. V was clipped by 0 bases and J by 0 bases; unmatched bases: 16. This CDR3 region has 22 residues. The DNA of the CDR3 is TGTGCCACCAGTGATTTGTATAAGGTTAGCGGGGGGCCCTTAAGCTCCTACAATGAGCAGTTCTTC. Encoded protein: CATSDLYKVSGGPLSSYNEQFF.

The V call is TRBV6-1, the J call TRBJ2-2, with D perhaps matching TRBD2 (6 bases). Trimming stripped 1 base from V and 4 bases from J, with 7 bases between. Germline loops: CDR1 MNHNS, CDR2 SASEGT. This CDR3 has 14 residues. The CDR3 region is CASSEGGVTGELFF. In nucleotides, the CDR3 is TGTGCCAGCAGTGAAGGGGGGGTCACCGGGGAGCTGTTTTTT.

The CDR3 nucleotides are TGTGCCAGTGAGCCCAGGACAGGGATTAAGGGCTACACCTTC. Its protein is CASEPRTGIKGYTF. The chain uses TRBV19 and TRBJ1-2, with 8 positions matching TRBD1. Unmatched junction bases numbered 13, after V lost 8 bases and J lost 8 bases. The CDR3 runs 14 residues. Germline CDR1 is LNHDA and CDR2 is SQIVND (reference sequence). Complete variable domain (other parts from reference TRBV19 and TRBJ1-2): DGGITQSPKYLFRKEGQNVTLSCEQNLNHDAMYWYRQDPGQGLRLIYYSQIVNDFQKGDIAEGYSVSREKKESFPLTVTSAQKNPTAFYLCASEPRTGIKGYTFGSGTRLTVV.

The chain recombines TRBV6-5 with TRBJ1-2; 11 bases are shared with TRBD1. Germline lookup yields CDR1 MNHEY and CDR2 SVGAGI. With V trimmed by 6 bases and J by 7 bases, 10 bases remained unmatched. This CDR3 is 15 amino acids long. The CDR3 reads CASRRPGQGVSGYTF. The CDR3 DNA is TGTGCCAGCAGGCGACCGGGACAGGGGGTGTCTGGCTACACCTTC.

The chain uses TRBV5-1 and TRBJ2-1; D possibly corresponds to TRBD2 (6 bases). CDR3 length equals 15 residues. The V end was cut by 3 bases, the J end by 4 bases, with 14 bases between. Germline assignment: CDR1 SGHRS and CDR2 YFSETQ. For the CDR3, the DNA is TGCGCCAGCAGCTGGGAGGCAGGGAAATACAATGAGCAGTTCTTC. Its protein product is CASSWEAGKYNEQFF. Full variable domain (rest looked up from reference TRBV5-1 and TRBJ2-1): KAGVTQTPRYLIKTRGQQVTLSCSPISGHRSVSWYQQTPGQGLQFLFEYFSETQRNKGNFPGRFSGRQFSNSRSEMNVSTLELGDSALYLCASSWEAGKYNEQFFGPGTRLTVL.

The V and J genes are TRBV6-4 and TRBJ1-2, with 9 bases identical to TRBD1. Germline lookup yields CDR1 MRHNA and CDR2 SNTAGT. Trimming took 0 bases from V and 2 from J; bases not matched to a gene: 1. The CDR3 totals 15 residues. In DNA form, the CDR3 reads TGTGCCAGCAGTGACTCAGGACAGGGGAACTATGGCTACACCTTC. Its protein is CASSDSGQGNYGYTF.

The chain joins TRBV27 to TRBJ2-1; TRBD1 agrees at 8 bases. CDR1 is MNHEY, CDR2 SMNVEV, per germline (reference sequence). The CDR3 is made up of 13 amino acids. The V gene end was trimmed by 3 bases and the J gene end by 6 bases; junction bases not matched to a gene: 1. CDR3 DNA sequence: TGTGCCAGCAGTTTGGACAGGGCCAATGAGCAGTTCTTC. Protein product: CASSLDRANEQFF.

The rearrangement joins TRBV29-1 to TRBJ2-1; 8 bases are a match to TRBD2. Per germline, CDR1 SQVTM and CDR2 ANQGSEA. V trimming: 5 bases; J trimming: 3 bases; junction bases outside the gene matches: 6. The CDR3 totals 14 residues. The CDR3 DNA is TGCAGCGTTAGCGGAGCGGGAGACTACAATGAGCAGTTCTTC. Its translation: CSVSGAGDYNEQFF.

The chain joins TRBV7-2 to TRBJ1-2, with D unresolved. Looked up from germline, CDR1 is SGHTA and CDR2 is FQGNSA. The CDR3 covers 13 residues. The V gene lost 5 bases and the J gene lost 3 bases, with 10 bases spanning the gap. Written as DNA, the CDR3 is TGTGCCAGCAGCCAAGACGGTGACTATGGCTACACCTTC. This codes for CASSQDGDYGYTF.

This chain links TRBV5-4 with TRBJ1-1, with D unclear. Germline loops: CDR1 SGHNT, CDR2 YYREEE (reference sequence). This CDR3 has 14 residues. V shed 3 bases and J shed 5 bases, with 14 bases lying between them. For the CDR3, the DNA is TGTGCCAGCAGCTGGAACCCTGGCGGGACTGAAGCTTTCTTT. It specifies CASSWNPGGTEAFF.

V usage is TRBV18 and J usage is TRBJ1-1; D is unclear. This CDR3 contains 14 residues. Between the trimmed V and J ends, which lost 2 bases and 0 bases, there was a span of 7 bases. Per the germline V gene, CDR1 is KGHSH and CDR2 is LQKENI. DNA of the CDR3: TGTGCCAGCTCACCAGAGGGAATGAACACTGAAGCTTTCTTT. Its protein is CASSPEGMNTEAFF.

This clone appeared a single time. The rearrangement joins TRBV20-1 to TRBJ2-1; either TRBD1 or TRBD2 may fit D (6 bases each). The CDR3 contains 11 residues. With 3 bases removed from V and 12 bases from J, the gap between germline ends came to 12 bases. The germline V gene encodes CDR1 DFQATT and CDR2 SNEGSKA (reference sequence). CDR3 in amino acids: CSASTGRGQFF. The CDR3 nucleotides read TGCAGTGCTAGTACAGGGCGGGGGCAGTTCTTC.

This clone occurred once. The chain employs TRBV7-9 and TRBJ1-2, with a weak D call TRBD1 (6 bases). V was trimmed by 1 base and J by 8 bases, leaving 14 bases between them. Germline V gene data show CDR1 as SEHNR and CDR2 as FQNEAQ (reference sequence). The CDR3 is 14 residues long. CDR3 loop: CASSLGGQGRGYTF. The CDR3 DNA reads TGTGCCAGCAGCTTAGGGGGGCAGGGCCGAGGCTACACCTTC.

This chain links TRBV4-2 with TRBJ1-1, with a weak D call TRBD1 (6 bases). This CDR3 contains 14 residues. Per germline, CDR1 LGHNA and CDR2 YNFKEQ. Trimming left V 0 bases short and J 6 bases short, with 11 bases between. The CDR3: CASSQEGGPAEAFF. CDR3 DNA sequence: TGTGCCAGCAGCCAAGAGGGGGGGCCCGCTGAAGCTTTCTTT.

In this sample, this clone turned up a few times. This rearrangement joins TRBV15 to TRBJ1-1; possibly TRBD1 for D (5 bases). V lost 0 bases and J lost 11, with 13 bases in between. This CDR3 contains 13 residues. Germline V gene data show CDR1 as LNHNV and CDR2 as YYDKDF (reference sequence). CDR3 region: CATSRDLAGSAFF. For the CDR3, the DNA is TGTGCCACCAGCAGAGATCTGGCAGGGAGTGCTTTCTTT.

The chain links TRBV7-8 to TRBJ1-3, with a possible D match to TRBD1 (5 bases). Between the trimmed V and J ends, which lost 4 bases and 1 base, there was a span of 8 bases. Per germline, CDR1 SGHVS and CDR2 FQNEAQ. The CDR3 spans 14 residues. The CDR3 DNA is TGTGCCAGCAGCTCGGGACGGTCTGGAAACACCATATATTTT. It specifies CASSSGRSGNTIYF.

V and J are TRBV7-7 and TRBJ2-2; D unresolved. CDR3 length: 13 residues. Trimming removed 2 bases from V and 2 bases from J, with 3 bases in between. Germline CDR1 SSHAT, CDR2 FNYEAQ (reference sequence). CDR3 sequence reads: CASSLSNTGELFF. Here the CDR3 DNA reads TGTGCCAGCAGCTTATCTAACACCGGGGAGCTGTTTTTT.

The rearrangement uses TRBV7-8 and TRBJ1-5; 12 bases align to TRBD1. From germline, CDR1 is SGHVS and CDR2 FQNEAQ. V gave up 6 bases and J gave up 6 bases; unmatched junction bases: 9. The CDR3 has 16 amino acids. The CDR3 nucleotides are TGTGCCAGCAGTCCAGCCGGGACAGGGGGCGGTCAGCCCCAGCATTTT. Its protein is CASSPAGTGGGQPQHF.

This rearrangement joins TRBV7-3 to TRBJ1-1; D perhaps matches TRBD1 (5 bases). The CDR3 consists of 14 residues. Per germline, CDR1 SGHTA and CDR2 FQGTGA. Trimming took 0 bases from V and 9 from J, leaving 14 bases between them. CDR3 amino acids: CASSLTRDSGKAFF. CDR3 sequence (DNA): TGTGCCAGCAGCTTAACGCGGGACTCGGGAAAAGCTTTCTTT.

The rearrangement joins TRBV25-1 to TRBJ2-3; 7 positions match TRBD2. With V trimmed by 3 bases and J by 5 bases, 8 bases remained unmatched. Germline CDR1 is MGHDK and CDR2 is SYGVNS. CDR3 length equals 15 residues. The CDR3 region is CASSDSRERIDTQYF. CDR3 nucleotide sequence: TGTGCCAGCAGTGACTCGCGGGAGAGAATAGATACGCAGTATTTT.

The rearrangement joins TRBV6-4 to TRBJ2-3; D perhaps matches TRBD2 (6 bases). Germline values: CDR1 MRHNA, CDR2 SNTAGT. The CDR3 totals 14 residues. Trimming removed 5 bases from V and 4 bases from J, with 13 bases in between. The CDR3 region has the DNA TGTGCCAGCAGTAAAGGGGAGGTCCCAGATACGCAGTATTTT. Its translation: CASSKGEVPDTQYF.